This T cell receptor beta chain comes out of a study of T cell changes during pregnancy in multiple sclerosis (dated by TCRdb to between 2018 and 2020). Some background on the complete study: Changes in the T cell repertoire over the course of pregnancy were examined in this study in women with multiple sclerosis.

Per the germline V gene, SGHAT is the CDR1 and FQNNGV is the CDR2. V sheds 2 bases and J sheds 3 bases, leaving 7 bases between their ends. The CDR3 numbers 14 residues from cysteine through phenylalanine. Only the CDR3 DNA is retained, 42 bases long and in frame from the first base. Regarding this clone: The target of this receptor is not known. No much larger clone exists at a distance of one base, and base qualities are not known.

Library prep was done by the immunoSEQ multiplex PCR assay. TCRdb stores this immuneACCESS table with in-frame sequences only. Part of the clones is absent; in the studies checked, under half of the shortfall reflects unresolved V genes, and no reason is known for the rest. Recorded for this sample are more than 65,000 clones; around nine tenths of them occurred a single time. 0.4% to 0.45% of the sample lies in the top ten. The clonotype was recovered from a female donor with multiple sclerosis, enrolled in a pregnancy study. The input for sequencing was CD4+ T cells from peripheral blood mononuclear cells, taken before pregnancy. The sequence is built from TRBV11-2 and TRBJ1-4; 6 matching bases give a weak D call of TRBD1. The CDR3 amino acid sequence is: CASSLTGSNEKLFF. The bases are TGTGCCAGCAGCTTAACAGGGTCTAATGAAAAACTGTTTTTT.